The 2 T cell receptor beta chains listed next were all sequenced from one sample in a study of blood T cell repertoires in COVID-19. TCRdb's copy holds only in-frame clones and misses some; the assay was immunoSEQ multiplex PCR. The profile shows more than 200,000 clones, 75% to 90% of them singletons. Material: peripheral blood. The receptors were gathered from a man aged 25 to 40 with active or convalescent COVID-19.

The chain couples TRBV7-9 to TRBJ1-2, with TRBD1 identical over 7 bases. Germline V gene sequence: CDR1 SEHNR, CDR2 FQNEAQ (reference sequence). The CDR3 loop spans 13 amino acids. The CDR3 DNA is TGTATCCCAGGGACAGCAAATAACTATGGCTACACCTTC. It is translated as CIPGTANNYGYTF. Based on the CDR3 plus reference TRBV7-9 and TRBJ1-2, the full variable domain is DTGVSQNPRHKITKRGQNVTFRCDPISEHNRLYWYRQTLGQGPEFLTYFQNEAQLEKSRLLSDRFSAERPKGSFSTLEIQRTEQGDSAMYLCIPGTANNYGYTFGSGTRLTVV.

The chain combines TRBV4-1 with TRBJ2-3, with a tentative D call TRBD1 (5 bases). Germline V gene data show CDR1 as MGHRA and CDR2 as YSYEKL. The CDR3 is 13 amino acids. V was pared by 4 bases and J by 8 bases, with 13 bases between. CDR3 residues: CASSPQWGSTQYF. As DNA, the CDR3 is TGCGCCAGCAGCCCTCAGTGGGGCTCTACGCAGTATTTT.